A selection of T cell receptor beta chains follows, all from one sample in a study of cytomegalovirus exposure and HLA in healthy donors. TCRdb's copy holds only in-frame clones and misses some; the assay was immunoSEQ multiplex PCR. The table has some 170,000 clones, about 80% seen once. Sequencing was done on a sample of PBMCs. All receptors come from a young man in good health and CMV-seropositive. The CDR3 runs from the conserved cysteine through the conserved F or W. D genes are given only for firm matches. Some rows have no size entry. The others give once, few or many, or a class for an expanded clone.

TRBD1 | . | TRBJ1-3 | TRBV5-4 | TGTGCCAGCAGCTGGGGACAGGGGGCGCTTGGAAACACCATATATTTT | CASSWGQGALGNTIYF
TRBD1 | few | TRBJ1-2 | TRBV29-1 | TGCAGCGTGGCCGGGACAGGGGGGAGCTATGGCTACACCTTC | CSVAGTGGSYGYTF
. | once | TRBJ1-1 | TRBV7-9 | TGTGCCAGCAGCAAAGGGAACAGGGTTGAAGCTTTCTTT | CASSKGNRVEAFF
. | . | TRBJ2-4 | TRBV30 | TGTGCCTGGAGTGTGACGGGGGTAGGAAACATTCAGTACTTC | CAWSVTGVGNIQYF
. | . | TRBJ2-1 | TRBV5-5 | TGTGCCAGCAGCCTCCGGGACTCCCCAAATGAGCAGTTCTTC | CASSLRDSPNEQFF
. | . | TRBJ1-5 | TRBV2 | TGTGCCAGCACCCCTACGAGGAGGCAGCCCCAGCATTTT | CASTPTRRQPQHF
. | few | TRBJ1-2 | TRBV6-5 | TGTGCCAGCAGCGCTGGCGGACAGCTTAACTATGGCTACACCTTC | CASSAGGQLNYGYTF
TRBD1 | . | TRBJ1-1 | TRBV11-2 | TGTGCCAGCAGCCAGGGGGGAGGTTGGATTAACACTGAAGCTTTCTTT | CASSQGGGWINTEAFF
. | . | TRBJ2-3 | TRBV18 | TGTGCCAGCTCGCGGTACGCAGATACGCAGTATTTT | CASSRYADTQYF
TRBD1 | . | TRBJ2-3 | TRBV5-1 | TGCGCCAGCAGCTCGGGACAGTACACAGATACGCAGTATTTT | CASSSGQYTDTQYF
. | few | TRBJ2-7 | TRBV30 | TGTGCCTGGAGTGTACCGGTCGAGGGTCCCTACGAGCAGTACTTC | CAWSVPVEGPYEQYF
. | . | TRBJ1-6 | TRBV5-6 | TGTGCCAGCAGCAACCGGGGATCTAATTCACCCCTCCACTTT | CASSNRGSNSPLHF
TRBD1 | . | TRBJ1-6 | TRBV18 | TGTGCCAGCTCATCGACTACCGGGACAGATAATTCACCCCTCCACTTT | CASSSTTGTDNSPLHF
. | . | TRBJ2-3 | TRBV29-1 | TGCAGCGTTGGCCGTAAGCTCACAGATACGCAGTATTTT | CSVGRKLTDTQYF
. | . | TRBJ1-5 | TRBV6-1 | TGTGCCAGCAGCCCCCCTTCGGAGCCCCAGCATTTT | CASSPPSEPQHF
. | few | TRBJ2-7 | TRBV29-1 | TGCAGCGTTGAATCGATCAGGGGCTTGGGAGAGCAGTACTTC | CSVESIRGLGEQYF
TRBD1 | . | TRBJ2-7 | TRBV5-6 | TGTGCCAGCAGCTTAGACGGGACAGGGTTTACCTACGAGCAGTACTTC | CASSLDGTGFTYEQYF
. | . | TRBJ2-2 | TRBV7-8 | TGTGCCAGCAGCTTAGGATATATGGGGAGAGGGCACACCGGGGAGCTGTTTTTT | CASSLGYMGRGHTGELFF
. | . | TRBJ2-7 | TRBV7-2 | TGTGCCAGCAGCTCGTCAGGGTTAGGCGAGCAGTACTTC | CASSSSGLGEQYF
. | . | TRBJ1-4 | TRBV19 | TGTGCCAGTACTCCACAGGGTACAGCTAATGAAAAACTGTTTTTT | CASTPQGTANEKLFF
. | . | TRBJ2-4 | TRBV10-3 | TGTGCCATCAGTGAGGACAGGTTGGCAAACATTCAGTACTTC | CAISEDRLANIQYF
. | . | TRBJ2-2 | TRBV9 | TGTGCCAGCAGCGTATTACTCACCGGGGAGCTGTTTTTT | CASSVLLTGELFF